This TCR beta chain was recovered during a study of blood T cell repertoires in COVID-19. Study overall: The analysed material was cDNA or gDNA that came from T cells, B-cell-depleted T cells, or PBMCs.

Profiling relied on immunoSEQ multiplex PCR, and the TCRdb table lists in-frame clones only, not all of them. In the table there are 300,000 to 350,000 clones, 80% to 90% of which are singletons. Study members were between roughly 18 and 100 years old and lived in 24 US regions. Participant-reported clinical history was the basis for cohort assignment. What was sequenced was PBMCs or T cells enriched from blood (not recorded which). This TCR was recovered from a man aged 25-45 years who had recovered from COVID-19.

CDR3: CASGLWGQTLFRLQETQYF. The DNA of the CDR3 is TGTGCTAGTGGACTGTGGGGCCAGACCCTATTCAGGCTTCAAGAGACCCAGTACTTC. The chain links TRBV12-5 to TRBJ2-5; possibly TRBD1 for D (5 bases). Trimming removed 6 bases from V and 2 bases from J, with 28 bases in between. CDR1 is LGHNT, CDR2 FRNRAP, per germline. The CDR3 has 19 amino acids.